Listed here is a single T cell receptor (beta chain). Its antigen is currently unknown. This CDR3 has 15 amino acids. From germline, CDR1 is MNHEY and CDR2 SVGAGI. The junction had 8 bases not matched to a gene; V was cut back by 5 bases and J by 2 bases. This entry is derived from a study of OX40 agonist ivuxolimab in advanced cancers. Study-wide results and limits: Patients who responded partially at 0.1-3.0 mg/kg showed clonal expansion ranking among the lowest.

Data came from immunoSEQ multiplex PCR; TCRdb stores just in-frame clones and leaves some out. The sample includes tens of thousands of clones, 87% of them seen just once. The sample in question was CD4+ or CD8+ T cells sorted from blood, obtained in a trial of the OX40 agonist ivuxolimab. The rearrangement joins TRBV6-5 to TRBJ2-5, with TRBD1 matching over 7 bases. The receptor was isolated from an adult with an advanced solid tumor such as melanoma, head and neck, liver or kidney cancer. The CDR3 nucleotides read TGTGCCAGCAGTAGAACAGGGGTCTTACAAGAGACCCAGTACTTC. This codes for CASSRTGVLQETQYF.